This T cell receptor beta chain originates from a study of CXCR3-negative and CXCR3-positive naive CD8 T cells. General study results and limits: When CXCR3-positive naive cells were set against CXCR3-negative naive cells, the former had more hydrophobic TRB CDR3s.

Within the CD8+ T cell compartment, naive cells were CD45RO-CCR7+CD27+CD95-. The V gene's germline CDR1 is PRHDT and CDR2 FYEKMQ (reference sequence). The CDR3 length is 12 residues. Carrying UMI labels, the TRB cDNA libraries were prepared through 5' RACE. TCRdb reprocessed the 5' RACE reads, keeping one entry per CDR3 protein, no DNA. In total, the table holds about 56,000 distinct CDR3 sequences. Concerning this clonotype itself: The antigen remains unidentified.

The chain carries TRBV13 and TRBJ1-4. The source of this sequence is a human donor in good health. Some clones in this sample may be carry-over from other donors' samples. Sample: naive CXCR3+ CD8+ T cells from blood. Stated subset: CD45RO-CCR7+CD27+CD95- naive CD8+ T cells expressing CXCR3 (TNR3+). This CDR3 is CASSLTNEKLFF.